This entry concerns a single TCR beta chain. The antigen remains unidentified. J gave up 6 bases and V 2 bases, and 5 bases lay outside the gene matches. This CDR3 has 17 residues. Germline V gene lookup returns CDR1 SGHTA and CDR2 FQGTGA. This sample is part of a study of response to subunit inactivated influenza vaccine. Overall study findings and caveats: With each seasonal influenza vaccination, the authors suggested, few new T cells are recruited.

TCRdb used MiXCR to reprocess the RT-PCR reads, holding one entry per CDR3 protein. Among some 500,000 distinct CDR3 sequences, roughly 13% were seen once, and the ten largest hold around 13%. This material consisted of PBMCs from blood, taken more than 35 days after vaccination. The source of this sequence is a man aged 45-65 years who received an inactivated influenza vaccine. The chain joins TRBV7-3 to TRBJ2-2, with 14 bases aligning to TRBD2. The CDR3 here is CASSLGTSGSLAGELFF. The DNA for the CDR3 is TGTGCCAGCAGCTTAGGGACTAGCGGGAGTCTGGCCGGGGAGCTGTTTTTT.